Below are 21 T cell receptor beta chains sequenced from a single sample in a study of cytomegalovirus exposure and HLA in healthy donors. A multiplex PCR was run with 60 Vbeta primers and 13 Jbeta primers. Generated by immunoSEQ multiplex PCR, the TCRdb table keeps only in-frame clones and is missing some. The repertoire holds some 67,000 clones, with 80% to 90% as singletons. Material for sequencing was PBMCs. Every receptor here comes from a woman aged 30 to 39 in good health and CMV-seropositive.

This clone was found a few times. The chain combines TRBV5-6 with TRBJ2-2, with 9 bases matching TRBD2. CDR1 is SGHDT and CDR2 is YYEEEE in the germline V gene. There are 15 residues in the CDR3. Trimming cost V 5 bases and J 0 bases; bases outside gene matches: 2. This CDR3 is CASRAGGPNTGELFF. The CDR3 DNA reads TGTGCCAGCAGAGCGGGAGGTCCGAACACCGGGGAGCTGTTTTTT.

This chain uses TRBV18 with TRBJ2-7, with a possible D match to TRBD1 (6 bases). Per germline, CDR1 KGHSH and CDR2 LQKENI. The CDR3 has 14 amino acids. The V gene lost 2 bases and the J gene lost 2 bases, with 10 bases spanning the gap. CDR3 nucleotide sequence: TGTGCCAGCTCACCAGGGACAAGACCCTACGAGCAGTACTTC. Translation: CASSPGTRPYEQYF. The complete variable domain, with remaining parts taken from reference TRBV18 and TRBJ2-7, reads NAGVMQNPRHLVRRRGQEARLRCSPMKGHSHVYWYRQLPEEGLKFMVYLQKENIIDESGMPKERFSAEFPKEGPSILRIQQVVRGDSAAYFCASSPGTRPYEQYFGPGTRLTVT.

Worth noting for this clone: The junction and the germline gene differ at one end; a read error may be behind it. The chain carries TRBV7-2 and TRBJ2-2; 9 bases are a match to TRBD1. The CDR3 has 17 residues. Looked up from germline, CDR1 is SGHTA and CDR2 is FQGNSA. The CDR3 DNA reads TGTGCCAGCAGCTTAGTAAGAGGACAGGGGACCACCGAGGAGCTGTTTTTT. Its translation: CASSLVRGQGTTEELFF.

This chain uses TRBV27 with TRBJ1-1, with 11 bases lining up with TRBD1. CDR1 and CDR2 (germline): MNHEY, SMNVEV (reference sequence). With V trimmed by 4 bases and J by 3 bases, 4 bases remained unmatched. The CDR3 is 15 residues long. The CDR3 DNA reads as TGTGCCAGCAGTTCCGGGGACAGGGGGTACACTGAAGCTTTCTTT. This encodes CASSSGDRGYTEAFF.

The chain links TRBV28 to TRBJ1-5; no clear D gene. The V and J ends lost 2 bases and 4 bases respectively, with 15 bases between them. The CDR3 is 16 amino acids. Germline values: CDR1 MDHEN, CDR2 SYDVKM. CDR3 in amino acids: CASSLSFPSRNQPQHF. As DNA, the CDR3 is TGTGCCAGCAGTTTAAGTTTCCCCTCCAGGAATCAGCCCCAGCATTTT.

This clone was observed a single time. CDR3 nucleotide sequence: TGTGCCAGCAACAAGAACTACAATGAAAAACTGTTTTTT. It is translated as CASNKNYNEKLFF. The V call is TRBV6-1, the J call TRBJ1-4; D remains unclear. The CDR3 has 13 amino acids. V lost 7 bases to trimming and J lost 5 bases, with 11 bases between them. The germline V gene encodes CDR1 MNHNS and CDR2 SASEGT.

There are a few counts of this clone. The chain combines TRBV25-1 with TRBJ1-1; possible D gene TRBD1, 6 bases. The CDR3 contains 14 residues. With 3 bases removed from V and 2 bases from J, the gap between germline ends came to 10 bases. The germline V gene encodes CDR1 MGHDK and CDR2 SYGVNS. CDR3 in amino acids: CASSDRTANTEAFF. The CDR3, as DNA: TGTGCCAGCAGTGACAGGACAGCTAACACTGAAGCTTTCTTT.

The rearrangement uses TRBV30 and TRBJ2-7; no reliable D call. This CDR3 region has 12 residues. Germline values: CDR1 GTSNPN, CDR2 SVGIG (reference sequence). V was cut by 1 base and J by 6 bases, with 10 bases left in between. CDR3 amino acids: CAWSELGIEQYF. DNA of the CDR3: TGTGCCTGGAGTGAGCTAGGAATCGAGCAGTACTTC.

The rearrangement uses TRBV6-5 and TRBJ1-1; TRBD1 aligns across 11 bases. V lost 8 bases to trimming and J lost 1 base; unmatched junction nucleotides: 3. The CDR3 has 14 amino acids. CDR1 is MNHEY, CDR2 SVGAGI, per germline. CDR3 DNA sequence: TGTGCCAGCGGGACAGGGGGGACGAACACTGAAGCTTTCTTT. Encoded protein: CASGTGGTNTEAFF.

The V gene is TRBV19, the J gene TRBJ1-5; tentatively, D is TRBD1 (5 bases). The CDR3 has 15 amino acids. V lost 1 base and J lost 0, with 7 bases in between. CDR1 and CDR2 (germline): LNHDA, SQIVND (reference sequence). CDR3 sequence reads: CASSIGGGSNQPQHF. Here the CDR3 DNA reads TGTGCCAGTAGTATAGGGGGGGGTAGCAATCAGCCCCAGCATTTT. Full variable domain (missing parts from reference TRBV19 and TRBJ1-5): DGGITQSPKYLFRKEGQNVTLSCEQNLNHDAMYWYRQDPGQGLRLIYYSQIVNDFQKGDIAEGYSVSREKKESFPLTVTSAQKNPTAFYLCASSIGGGSNQPQHFGDGTRLSIL.

The CDR3, as DNA: TGTGCCAGCAGTGGGGGGACTAGCGAGTGGTGGGAGCTGTTTTTT. Translation: CASSGGTSEWWELFF. This chain connects TRBV7-2 to TRBJ2-2; 10 nucleotides align to TRBD2. This CDR3 is 15 amino acids long. The V and J ends lost 6 bases and 9 bases, in that order; junction bases with no gene match: 10. Germline V gives CDR1 SGHTA, CDR2 FQGNSA.

The chain carries TRBV15 and TRBJ1-6; the D gene is possibly TRBD1 (6 bases). Germline V gives CDR1 LNHNV, CDR2 YYDKDF (reference sequence). This CDR3 region has 14 residues. The ends were cut back, 0 bases at V and 9 bases at J, with 9 bases in the middle. This chain's CDR3 is CATSRELGGSPLHF. The DNA of the CDR3 is TGTGCCACCAGCAGAGAACTAGGGGGTTCACCCCTCCACTTT.

The V gene is TRBV5-1, the J gene TRBJ1-6, with TRBD1 matching over 8 bases. CDR1 is SGHRS and CDR2 is YFSETQ in the germline V gene. CDR3 size: 18 residues. Losses at the gene ends were 0 bases for V and 7 bases for J; bases not matched to a gene: 12. The CDR3, as DNA: TGCGCCAGCAGCTTGGGCCCCATCAACAGGGGGACCAATTCACCCCTCCACTTT. Translating gives CASSLGPINRGTNSPLHF.

The rearrangement joins TRBV7-3 to TRBJ2-2; the D gene is possibly TRBD2 (6 bases). Trimming stripped 2 bases from V and 5 bases from J, with 12 bases between. This CDR3 region has 15 residues. Germline values: CDR1 SGHTA, CDR2 FQGTGA. The CDR3 coding sequence is TGTGCCAGCAGCTTAGACGGGAGTAAAACCGGGGAGCTGTTTTTT. Amino acids: CASSLDGSKTGELFF.

The CDR3 is CASSPRLAGGNEQFF. The CDR3 nucleotides are TGTGCCAGCAGCCCCCGACTAGCGGGAGGGAATGAGCAGTTCTTC. The chain recombines TRBV27 with TRBJ2-1, with TRBD2 matching over 14 bases. V lost 6 bases to trimming and J lost 7 bases; unmatched junction nucleotides: 5. CDR3 length: 15 residues. CDR1 and CDR2 (germline): MNHEY, SMNVEV (reference sequence).

The chain links TRBV7-9 to TRBJ2-7; weak D call: TRBD1 (5 bases). Trimming took off 0 bases at V and 2 bases at J, with 11 bases between the two ends. Germline CDR1 is SEHNR and CDR2 is FQNEAQ (reference sequence). CDR3 length: 15 amino acids. The CDR3 loop is CASSLAPRGPYEQYF. The CDR3 DNA is TGTGCCAGCAGCTTAGCGCCAAGGGGCCCCTACGAGCAGTACTTC.

The V gene is TRBV9, the J gene TRBJ2-2, with TRBD2 identical over 8 bases. J gave up 2 bases and V 4 bases, and 13 bases lay outside the gene matches. Germline V lookup: CDR1 SGDLS, CDR2 YYNGEE. This CDR3 has 18 residues. Written as DNA, the CDR3 is TGTGCCAGCAGCTCTCCCGCCCGGGGACTAGTCAACACCGGGGAGCTGTTTTTT. Translation gives CASSSPARGLVNTGELFF.

This clone was counted only a few times. The DNA is left out, because the CDR3 cannot be placed on it with certainty; the CDR3 is given as TCRdb lists it. This sequence joins TRBV9 and TRBJ2-3; the tabulated D call, TRBD2, remains unverified against the DNA. The CDR3 is 12 amino acids long, termini counted. In germline, CDR1 is SGDLS, CDR2 YYNGEE. The CDR3 loop reads CASYSCTDTQYF.

The genes are TRBV15 and TRBJ2-5, with D perhaps TRBD2 (5 bases). Germline V gives CDR1 LNHNV, CDR2 YYDKDF (reference sequence). This CDR3 spans 15 amino acids. Trimming removed 1 base from V and 1 base from J, with 10 bases in between. CDR3 amino acids: CATSRVRRTQETQYF. Written as DNA, the CDR3 is TGTGCCACCAGCAGAGTTAGGAGGACCCAAGAGACCCAGTACTTC. Variable domain in full (rest from reference TRBV15 and TRBJ2-5): DAMVIQNPRYQVTQFGKPVTLSCSQTLNHNVMYWYQQKSSQAPKLLFHYYDKDFNNEADTPDNFQSRRPNTSFCFLDIRSPGLGDTAMYLCATSRVRRTQETQYFGPGTRLLVL.

The chain joins TRBV5-4 to TRBJ2-1; weak D call: TRBD2 (5 bases). This CDR3 contains 16 residues. Trimming took 5 bases from V and 3 from J, leaving 18 bases between them. Germline CDR1 is SGHNT and CDR2 is YYREEE (reference sequence). The CDR3 sequence: CASRSQRGRYYNEQFF. The CDR3 bases are TGTGCCAGCAGATCTCAACGAGGGCGGTACTACAATGAGCAGTTCTTC.

As regards this clone: The same CDR3 can be traced to other DNA sequences in this sample. The V and J genes are TRBV18 and TRBJ2-5, with D unclear. This CDR3 contains 11 residues. The ends were cut back, 3 bases at V and 3 bases at J, with 2 bases in the middle. The germline V gene has CDR1 KGHSH and CDR2 LQKENI. CDR3 DNA: TGTGCCAGCTCACCCGAAGAGACCCAGTACTTC. Amino acid sequence: CASSPEETQYF.